The present entry profiles one TCR beta chain with its context. The antigen is unknown. This record belongs to a study of vaccination effects on CD4 cells after COVID-19. Antigen-specific CD4+ T cells were expanded with viral peptide pools in the ViraFEST assay before sequencing. Investigators separated out CD4+ T cells once less than 11 days of culture had passed. Nucleocapsid antibodies stayed negative before and after vaccination, showing no earlier SARS-CoV-2 infection. Wells containing approximately 2 million PBMC each were cultured with 9 to 10 IU/ml IL-2 and approximately 9.6 ug/ml peptides. The authors replaced half the medium with IL-2 medium on days 3 and 7. The germline V gene has CDR1 SGHRS and CDR2 YFSETQ. The CDR3 covers 16 residues. Trimming took 4 bases from V and 5 from J, leaving 16 bases between them. Data came from immunoSEQ multiplex PCR; TCRdb stores just in-frame clones and leaves some out. The profile covers tens of thousands of clones, with roughly 82% appearing a single time and 2.5% to 3.5% taken by the ten largest.

Study-level points and caveats: Long after vaccination, the clones induced by infection and by vaccine shrank markedly in size. The study got few convalescent patients and did not collect any early post-infection timepoints.

The chain combines TRBV5-1 with TRBJ1-6; D remains ambiguous. This TCR derives from a human donor who received a COVID-19 vaccine. The source was CD4+ T cells from PBMCs cultured with HCoV-NL63 spike peptides, collected before COVID-19 vaccination. CDR3: CASSPRTALNNSPLHF. CDR3 bases: TGCGCCAGCAGCCCTAGGACTGCCCTCAATAATTCACCCCTCCACTTT.